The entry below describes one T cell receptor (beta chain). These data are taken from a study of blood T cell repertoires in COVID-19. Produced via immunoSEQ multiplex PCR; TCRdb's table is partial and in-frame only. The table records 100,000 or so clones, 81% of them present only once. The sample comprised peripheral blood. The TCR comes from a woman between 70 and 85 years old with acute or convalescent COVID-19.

For the CDR3, the DNA is TGTGCCAGCAGCTTCGGGGGTATCTATAATTCACCCCTCCACTTT. Translation: CASSFGGIYNSPLHF. The chain couples TRBV7-6 to TRBJ1-6; D is perhaps TRBD1 (5 bases). The CDR3 contains 15 residues. Trimming left V 3 bases short and J 3 bases short, with 9 bases between. CDR1 and CDR2 from the germline V gene are SGHVS and FNYEAQ.